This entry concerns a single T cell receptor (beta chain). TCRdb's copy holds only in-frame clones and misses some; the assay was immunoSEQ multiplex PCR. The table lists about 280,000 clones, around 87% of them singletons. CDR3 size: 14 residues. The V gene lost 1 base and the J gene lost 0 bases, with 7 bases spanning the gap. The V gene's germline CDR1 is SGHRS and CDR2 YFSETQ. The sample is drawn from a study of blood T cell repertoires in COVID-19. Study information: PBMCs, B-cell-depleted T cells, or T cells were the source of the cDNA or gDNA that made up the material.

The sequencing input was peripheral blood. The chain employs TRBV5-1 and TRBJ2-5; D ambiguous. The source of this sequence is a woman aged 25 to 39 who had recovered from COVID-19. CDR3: CASSLSLDQETQYF. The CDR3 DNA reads TGCGCCAGCAGCTTGAGCTTAGACCAAGAGACCCAGTACTTC.